The clone carrying this T cell receptor beta chain has just a few counts. Its antigen is not identified. The data derive from a study of shared clonotypes between healthy human individuals. The study's findings and limits: There were few donors, and this limited the genetic and exposure-history diversity represented.

TCRdb keeps only in-frame clones here, not all; method: immunoSEQ multiplex PCR. In the table there are over a million clones, roughly 98% of which are singletons. Between the trimmed V and J ends, which lost 3 bases and 4 bases, there was a span of 9 bases. Per the germline V gene, CDR1 is SNHLY and CDR2 is FYNNEI. The CDR3 is 13 residues long. Sequencing input: naive CD4+ T cells sorted from blood. Subset of the sample: CD45RA+ positively selected. V gene TRBV2 combines with J gene TRBJ1-2, with TRBD1 as a possible D gene (5 bases). The receptor comes from a man aged 25 to 45 in good health. CDR3 DNA: TGTGCCAGCAGTGACGACAGTCCCTATGGCTACACCTTC. Amino acid sequence: CASSDDSPYGYTF.